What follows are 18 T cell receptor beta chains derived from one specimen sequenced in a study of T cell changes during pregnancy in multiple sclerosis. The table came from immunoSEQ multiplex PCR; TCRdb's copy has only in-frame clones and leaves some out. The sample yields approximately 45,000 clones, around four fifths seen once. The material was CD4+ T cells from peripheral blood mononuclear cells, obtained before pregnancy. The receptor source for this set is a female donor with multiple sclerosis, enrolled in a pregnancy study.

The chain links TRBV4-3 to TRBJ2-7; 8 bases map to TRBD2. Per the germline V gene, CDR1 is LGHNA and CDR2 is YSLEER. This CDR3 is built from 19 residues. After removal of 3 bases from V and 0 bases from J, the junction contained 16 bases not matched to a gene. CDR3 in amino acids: CASSHRSVRQRGTSYEQYF. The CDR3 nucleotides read TGCGCCAGCAGCCATCGATCCGTTCGTCAGCGGGGGACCTCCTACGAGCAGTACTTC.

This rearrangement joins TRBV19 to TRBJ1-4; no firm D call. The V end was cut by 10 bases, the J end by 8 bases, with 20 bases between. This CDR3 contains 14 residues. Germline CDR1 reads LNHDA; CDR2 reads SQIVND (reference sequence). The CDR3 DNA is TGTGCCACCACCCCGGGAGGTTCTACGGAAAAACTGTTTTTT. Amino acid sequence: CATTPGGSTEKLFF. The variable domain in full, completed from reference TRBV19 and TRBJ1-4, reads DGGITQSPKYLFRKEGQNVTLSCEQNLNHDAMYWYRQDPGQGLRLIYYSQIVNDFQKGDIAEGYSVSREKKESFPLTVTSAQKNPTAFYLCATTPGGSTEKLFFGSGTQLSVL.

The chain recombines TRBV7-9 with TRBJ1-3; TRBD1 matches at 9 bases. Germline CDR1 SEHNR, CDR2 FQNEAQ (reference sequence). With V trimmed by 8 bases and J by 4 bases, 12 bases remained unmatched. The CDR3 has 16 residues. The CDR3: CASREGTGLAGNTIYF. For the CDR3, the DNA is TGTGCCAGCCGGGAGGGGACAGGGTTGGCAGGAAACACCATATATTTT. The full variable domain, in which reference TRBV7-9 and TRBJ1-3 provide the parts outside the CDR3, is DTGVSQNPRHKITKRGQNVTFRCDPISEHNRLYWYRQTLGQGPEFLTYFQNEAQLEKSRLLSDRFSAERPKGSFSTLEIQRTEQGDSAMYLCASREGTGLAGNTIYFGEGSWLTVV.

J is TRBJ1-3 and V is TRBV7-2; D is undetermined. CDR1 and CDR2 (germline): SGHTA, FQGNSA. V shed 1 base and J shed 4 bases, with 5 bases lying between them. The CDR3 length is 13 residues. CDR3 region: CASSLVTGNTIYF. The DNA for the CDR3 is TGTGCCAGCAGCTTAGTCACAGGAAACACCATATATTTT.

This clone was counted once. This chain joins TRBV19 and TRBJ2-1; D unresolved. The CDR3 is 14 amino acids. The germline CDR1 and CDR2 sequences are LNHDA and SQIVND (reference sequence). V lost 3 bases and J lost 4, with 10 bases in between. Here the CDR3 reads CASSIPGLYNEQFF. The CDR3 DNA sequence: TGTGCCAGTAGTATTCCTGGGCTGTACAATGAGCAGTTCTTC.

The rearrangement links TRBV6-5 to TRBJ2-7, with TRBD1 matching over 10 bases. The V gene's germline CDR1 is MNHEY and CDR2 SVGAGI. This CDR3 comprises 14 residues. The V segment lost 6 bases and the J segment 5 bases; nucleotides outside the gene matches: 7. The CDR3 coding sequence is TGTGCCAGCAGCTCCGGACAGGGGGTCCACGAGCAGTACTTC. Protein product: CASSSGQGVHEQYF.

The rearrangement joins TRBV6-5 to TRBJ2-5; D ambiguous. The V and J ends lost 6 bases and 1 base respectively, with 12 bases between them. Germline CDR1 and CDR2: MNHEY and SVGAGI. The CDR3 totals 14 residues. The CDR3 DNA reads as TGTGCCAGCAGCCAACAATCGCCCCAAGAGACCCAGTACTTC. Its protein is CASSQQSPQETQYF.

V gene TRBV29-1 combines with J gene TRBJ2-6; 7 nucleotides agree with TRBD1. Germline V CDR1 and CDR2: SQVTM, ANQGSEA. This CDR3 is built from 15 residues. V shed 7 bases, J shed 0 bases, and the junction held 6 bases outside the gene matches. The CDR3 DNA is TGCAGCGAACGACAGGGCCTCTCTGGGGCCAACGTCCTGACTTTC. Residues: CSERQGLSGANVLTF.

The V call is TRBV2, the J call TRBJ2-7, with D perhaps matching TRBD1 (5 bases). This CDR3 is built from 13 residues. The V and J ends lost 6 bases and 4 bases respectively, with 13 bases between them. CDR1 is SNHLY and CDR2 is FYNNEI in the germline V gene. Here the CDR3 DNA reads TGTGCCAGCAGCACTTATCGACAGTACGAGCAGTACTTC. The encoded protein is CASSTYRQYEQYF.

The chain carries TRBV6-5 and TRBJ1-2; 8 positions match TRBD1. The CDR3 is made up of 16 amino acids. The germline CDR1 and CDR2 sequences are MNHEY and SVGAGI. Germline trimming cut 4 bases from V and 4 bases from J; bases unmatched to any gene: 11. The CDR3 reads CASSLGTGGIGYGYTF. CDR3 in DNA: TGTGCCAGCAGTTTAGGGACAGGCGGGATCGGCTATGGCTACACCTTC.

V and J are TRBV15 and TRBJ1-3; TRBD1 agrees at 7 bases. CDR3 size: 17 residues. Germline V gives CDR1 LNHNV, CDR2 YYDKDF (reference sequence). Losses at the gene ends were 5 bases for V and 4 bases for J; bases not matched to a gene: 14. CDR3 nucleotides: TGTGCCACCAGCGGCCCCTTTCAGGGGGTTGGAGGAAACACCATATATTTT. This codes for CATSGPFQGVGGNTIYF. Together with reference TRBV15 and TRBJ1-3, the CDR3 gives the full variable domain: DAMVIQNPRYQVTQFGKPVTLSCSQTLNHNVMYWYQQKSSQAPKLLFHYYDKDFNNEADTPDNFQSRRPNTSFCFLDIRSPGLGDTAMYLCATSGPFQGVGGNTIYFGEGSWLTVV.

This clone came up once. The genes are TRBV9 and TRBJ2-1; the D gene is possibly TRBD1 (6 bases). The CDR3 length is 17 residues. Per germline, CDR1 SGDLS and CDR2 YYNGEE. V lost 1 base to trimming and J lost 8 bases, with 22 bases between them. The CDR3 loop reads CASSVLSGEFIDHEQFF. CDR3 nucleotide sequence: TGTGCCAGCAGCGTACTCTCAGGGGAGTTTATTGACCATGAGCAGTTCTTC. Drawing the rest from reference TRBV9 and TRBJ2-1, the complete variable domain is DSGVTQTPKHLITATGQRVTLRCSPRSGDLSVYWYQQSLDQGLQFLIQYYNGEERAKGNILERFSAQQFPDLHSELNLSSLELGDSALYFCASSVLSGEFIDHEQFFGPGTRLTVL.

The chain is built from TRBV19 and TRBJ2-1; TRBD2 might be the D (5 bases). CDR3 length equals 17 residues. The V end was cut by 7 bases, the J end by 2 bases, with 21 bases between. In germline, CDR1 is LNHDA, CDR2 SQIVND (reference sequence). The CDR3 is CASKKASYSSAYNEQFF. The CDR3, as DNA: TGTGCCAGTAAGAAGGCTAGCTACTCCTCCGCCTACAATGAGCAGTTCTTC.

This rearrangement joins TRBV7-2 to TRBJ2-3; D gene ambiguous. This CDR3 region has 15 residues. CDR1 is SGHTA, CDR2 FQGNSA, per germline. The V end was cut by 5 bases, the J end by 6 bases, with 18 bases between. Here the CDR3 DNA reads TGTGCCAGCAGCCCCCGTAGTAACCCCGGGGATACGCAGTATTTT. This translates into CASSPRSNPGDTQYF.

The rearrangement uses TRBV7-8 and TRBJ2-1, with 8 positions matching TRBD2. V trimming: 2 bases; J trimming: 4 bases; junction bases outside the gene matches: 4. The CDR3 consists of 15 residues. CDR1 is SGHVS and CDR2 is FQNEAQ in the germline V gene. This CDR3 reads CASSLNRGGYNEQFF. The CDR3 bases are TGTGCCAGCAGCTTAAATCGGGGGGGATACAATGAGCAGTTCTTC. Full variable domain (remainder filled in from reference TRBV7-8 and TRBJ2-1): GAGVSQSPRYKVAKRGQDVALRCDPISGHVSLFWYQQALGQGPEFLTYFQNEAQLDKSGLPSDRFFAERPEGSVSTLKIQRTQQEDSAVYLCASSLNRGGYNEQFFGPGTRLTVL.

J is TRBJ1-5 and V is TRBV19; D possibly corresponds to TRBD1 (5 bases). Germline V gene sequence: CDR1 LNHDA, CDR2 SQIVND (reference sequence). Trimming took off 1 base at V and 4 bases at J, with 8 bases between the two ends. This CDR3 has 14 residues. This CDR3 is CASSIGQQNQPQHF. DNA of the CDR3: TGTGCCAGTAGTATAGGACAGCAAAATCAGCCCCAGCATTTT.

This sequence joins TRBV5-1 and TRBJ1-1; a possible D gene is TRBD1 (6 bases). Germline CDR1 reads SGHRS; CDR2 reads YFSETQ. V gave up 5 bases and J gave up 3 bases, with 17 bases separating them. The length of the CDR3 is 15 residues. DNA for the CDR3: TGCGCCAGCAGTTATGGCCAGGGGTCCTACACTGAAGCTTTCTTT. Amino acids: CASSYGQGSYTEAFF.

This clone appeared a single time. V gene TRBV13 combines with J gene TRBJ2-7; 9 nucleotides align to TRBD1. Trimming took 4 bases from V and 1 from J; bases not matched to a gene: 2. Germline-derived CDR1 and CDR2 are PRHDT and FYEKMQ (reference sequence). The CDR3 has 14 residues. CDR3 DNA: TGTGCCAGCAGCTCGACAGGGGGGTCCTACGAGCAGTACTTC. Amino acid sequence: CASSSTGGSYEQYF.